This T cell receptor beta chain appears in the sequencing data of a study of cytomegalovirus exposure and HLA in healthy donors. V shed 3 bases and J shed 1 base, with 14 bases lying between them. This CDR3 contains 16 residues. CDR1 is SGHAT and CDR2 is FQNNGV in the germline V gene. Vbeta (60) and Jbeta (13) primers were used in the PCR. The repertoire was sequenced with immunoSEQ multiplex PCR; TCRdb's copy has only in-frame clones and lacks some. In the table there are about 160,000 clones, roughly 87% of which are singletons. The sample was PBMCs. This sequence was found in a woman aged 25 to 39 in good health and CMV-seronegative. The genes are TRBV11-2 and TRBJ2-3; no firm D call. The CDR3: CASSFFHGYGTDTQYF. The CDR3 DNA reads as TGTGCCAGCAGCTTTTTTCACGGTTATGGCACAGATACGCAGTATTTT.